A single sample gave rise to the 28 T cell receptor beta chains below, sequenced in a study of cytomegalovirus exposure and HLA in healthy donors. Only in-frame clones appear in the TCRdb table, and some are missing; sequencing was by immunoSEQ multiplex PCR. Found here are 50,000 to 65,000 clones, roughly 94% of them singletons; the top ten hold approximately 6.8%. Sequencing was carried out using PBMCs. Receptors originate from a woman aged 18-30 years in good health and CMV-seropositive.

This clone has only one observation. The gene calls are TRBV6-5 and TRBJ2-7, with D perhaps TRBD2 (6 bases). Germline lookup yields CDR1 MNHEY and CDR2 SVGAGI. The CDR3 spans 14 residues. The V and J ends lost 4 bases and 7 bases respectively, with 17 bases between them. In DNA, the CDR3 is TGTGCCAGCAGTTCGGAGGGACGCGCGGGGGAGCAGTACTTC. Protein sequence: CASSSEGRAGEQYF.

This chain uses TRBV2 with TRBJ2-6, with unresolved D. The CDR3 spans 14 residues. Germline lookup yields CDR1 SNHLY and CDR2 FYNNEI. Trimming removed 4 bases from V and 2 bases from J, with 6 bases in between. CDR3 DNA: TGTGCCAGCAGTGTGGGCCCTGGGGCCAACGTCCTGACTTTC. Its translation: CASSVGPGANVLTF. The entire variable domain, with the rest obtained from reference TRBV2 and TRBJ2-6, is as follows: EPEVTQTPSHQVTQMGQEVILRCVPISNHLYFYWYRQILGQKVEFLVSFYNNEISEKSEIFDDQFSVERPDGSNFTLKIRSTKLEDSAMYFCASSVGPGANVLTFGAGSRLTVL.

The chain has TRBV7-9 and TRBJ2-1; 10 bases map to TRBD1. There are 18 residues in the CDR3. Germline values: CDR1 SEHNR, CDR2 FQNEAQ (reference sequence). The V gene end was trimmed by 3 bases and the J gene end by 0 bases; junction bases not matched to a gene: 8. The CDR3 DNA is TGTGCCAGCAGCTTGGCACCGGGACAGGGGCGCTCCTACAATGAGCAGTTCTTC. Protein: CASSLAPGQGRSYNEQFF.

This chain joins TRBV6-5 and TRBJ1-4; 9 positions agree with TRBD1. Germline trimming cut 6 bases from V and 6 bases from J; bases unmatched to any gene: 2. The CDR3 runs 13 residues. From germline, CDR1 is MNHEY and CDR2 SVGAGI. CDR3 region: CASRDRGDEKLFF. DNA for the CDR3: TGTGCCAGCAGGGACAGGGGCGATGAAAAACTGTTTTTT.

The chain recombines TRBV28 with TRBJ2-7; 9 bases are shared with TRBD2. Germline loops: CDR1 MDHEN, CDR2 SYDVKM. Trimming took 6 bases from V and 7 from J; bases not matched to a gene: 10. CDR3 length: 14 amino acids. CDR3 coding DNA: TGTGCCAGCAGGCCGGGACTAGCACAGAGGGAGCAGTACTTC. Amino acid sequence: CASRPGLAQREQYF.

The chain joins TRBV4-1 to TRBJ2-2; D might be TRBD2 (6 bases). The V gene's germline CDR1 is MGHRA and CDR2 YSYEKL. Trimming removed 1 base at V and 5 bases at J, with 11 bases between. The CDR3 has 15 residues. The CDR3 sequence: CASSQAEGRTGELFF. CDR3 bases: TGCGCCAGCAGCCAAGCGGAGGGGAGGACCGGGGAGCTGTTTTTT.

The chain couples TRBV7-9 to TRBJ1-4, with TRBD1 identical over 9 bases. The germline gives CDR1 SEHNR, CDR2 FQNEAQ (reference sequence). The CDR3 sequence is 15 residues long. The V segment lost 6 bases and the J segment 8 bases; nucleotides outside the gene matches: 10. CDR3 DNA sequence: TGTGCCAGCAGTCTAACAGGGGGCGTAAAAGAAAAACTGTTTTTT. Translating gives CASSLTGGVKEKLFF.

V is TRBV28 and J is TRBJ1-3, with D uncertain. Germline CDR1 reads MDHEN; CDR2 reads SYDVKM. V lost 7 bases, J lost 5 bases, and 12 bases lay in between. The CDR3 length is 13 residues. CDR3 bases: TGTGCCAGCAAAACTATCCGCCGAAACACCATATATTTT. Its translation is CASKTIRRNTIYF. Using reference TRBV28 and TRBJ1-3 for the parts outside the CDR3, the full variable domain is DVKVTQSSRYLVKRTGEKVFLECVQDMDHENMFWYRQDPGLGLRLIYFSYDVKMKEKGDIPEGYSVSREKKERFSLILESASTNQTSMYLCASKTIRRNTIYFGEGSWLTVV.

Note on this clone: Mismatch with germline at one junction end may stem from a read error. The chain links TRBV18 to TRBJ1-2, with a possible D match to TRBD1 (6 bases). Germline CDR1 KGHSH, CDR2 LQKENI. The CDR3 runs 16 residues. The CDR3 spells CASSPFTSRTDYGCTF. CDR3 nucleotides: TGTGCCAGCTCACCATTTACCAGTCGGACAGATTATGGCTGCACCTTC.

The chain has TRBV2 and TRBJ1-2; perhaps TRBD1 as D (6 bases). Germline-derived CDR1 and CDR2 are SNHLY and FYNNEI. The CDR3 is 13 residues long. Trimming stripped 5 bases from V and 3 bases from J, with 10 bases between. CDR3 coding DNA: TGTGCCAGCAGTCCTGAGGGGGACTATGGCTACACCTTC. Its translation is CASSPEGDYGYTF. Combining the CDR3 with reference TRBV2 and TRBJ1-2 gives the whole variable domain EPEVTQTPSHQVTQMGQEVILRCVPISNHLYFYWYRQILGQKVEFLVSFYNNEISEKSEIFDDQFSVERPDGSNFTLKIRSTKLEDSAMYFCASSPEGDYGYTFGSGTRLTVV.

In its sample, this clone was seen once. The chain combines TRBV30 with TRBJ2-2, with 9 bases fitting TRBD1. CDR1 and CDR2 (germline): GTSNPN, SVGIG (reference sequence). This CDR3 comprises 15 residues. V trimming: 3 bases; J trimming: 4 bases; junction bases outside the gene matches: 6. The CDR3 region has the DNA TGTGCCTGGAGGTTCCGGACAGGGGCCACCGGGGAGCTGTTTTTT. Its translation: CAWRFRTGATGELFF.

J is TRBJ2-2 and V is TRBV7-6; TRBD1 matches 10 bases. Germline V CDR1 and CDR2: SGHVS, FNYEAQ. With V trimmed by 5 bases and J by 3 bases, 6 bases remained unmatched. This CDR3 is built from 16 residues. The CDR3 reads CASSQTGGGDTGELFF. CDR3 in DNA: TGTGCCAGCAGCCAGACAGGGGGCGGCGACACCGGGGAGCTGTTTTTT. Variable domain in full (rest from reference TRBV7-6 and TRBJ2-2): GAGVSQSPRYKVTKRGQDVALRCDPISGHVSLYWYRQALGQGPEFLTYFNYEAQQDKSGLPNDRFSAERPEGSISTLTIQRTEQRDSAMYRCASSQTGGGDTGELFFGEGSRLTVL.

The V and J genes are TRBV27 and TRBJ2-5, with D possibly being TRBD2 (6 bases). The CDR3 is 14 residues long. CDR1 MNHEY and CDR2 SMNVEV come from the germline V gene (reference sequence). Trimming took off 5 bases at V and 3 bases at J, with 13 bases between the two ends. The CDR3: CASSPGIAEETQYF. The CDR3 coding sequence is TGTGCCAGCAGTCCCGGGATAGCGGAAGAGACCCAGTACTTC.

V gene TRBV15 combines with J gene TRBJ2-1, with TRBD1 as a possible D gene (6 bases). The CDR3 contains 15 residues. Deletions cut 5 bases from V and 7 bases from J, with 18 bases between. The germline V gene has CDR1 LNHNV and CDR2 YYDKDF (reference sequence). This CDR3 reads CATSGPGAVGNEQFF. Here the CDR3 DNA reads TGTGCCACCAGCGGCCCAGGGGCGGTCGGTAATGAGCAGTTCTTC.

The rearrangement uses TRBV9 and TRBJ2-7; 14 positions match TRBD2. With V trimmed by 2 bases and J by 8 bases, 3 bases remained unmatched. CDR1 and CDR2 (germline): SGDLS, YYNGEE. This CDR3 has 14 amino acids. DNA of the CDR3: TGTGCCAGCAGCGTCGGGACTAGCGGGAGTAAGCAGTACTTC. Protein product: CASSVGTSGSKQYF.

CDR3 in amino acids: CASSLALALYNEQFF. CDR3 sequence (DNA): TGTGCCAGCAGCTTAGCTCTAGCGCTCTACAATGAGCAGTTCTTC. V gene TRBV7-2 combines with J gene TRBJ2-1, with D maybe TRBD2 (6 bases). In germline, CDR1 is SGHTA, CDR2 FQGNSA. The CDR3 spans 15 residues. V was clipped by 0 bases and J by 3 bases, with 9 bases between them.

The chain uses TRBV27 and TRBJ2-1; 13 bases agree with TRBD2. J lost 3 bases, V lost 2 bases, and 10 bases had no gene match. Germline V gene data show CDR1 as MNHEY and CDR2 as SMNVEV (reference sequence). The CDR3 is 19 residues long. In nucleotides, the CDR3 is TGTGCCAGCAGTTTACAGTCCCCACTAGCGGGGGGGGACTACAATGAGCAGTTCTTC. This translates into CASSLQSPLAGGDYNEQFF.

Concerning this clone itself: The germline gene is not matched at one end of the junction; a read error may be the cause. The V gene is TRBV27, the J gene TRBJ2-7; 13 nucleotides agree with TRBD2. CDR3 length equals 15 residues. Looked up from germline, CDR1 is MNHEY and CDR2 is SMNVEV (reference sequence). DNA of the CDR3: TGTGCCAGCAGTATGGGGACTAGCGGGAACTACGAGCGGTACTTC. It yields the protein CASSMGTSGNYERYF.

The chain combines TRBV5-4 with TRBJ2-3, with 9 bases that match TRBD2. The V segment lost 4 bases and the J segment 10 bases; nucleotides outside the gene matches: 13. The CDR3 runs 15 residues. In germline, CDR1 is SGHNT, CDR2 YYREEE (reference sequence). DNA of the CDR3: TGTGCCAGCAGCCTGGGTGTGCGGGAGGGCCGATCGCAGTATTTT. It specifies CASSLGVREGRSQYF.

The chain is built from TRBV7-9 and TRBJ2-1, with 7 bases that match TRBD1. Unmatched junction bases numbered 10, after V lost 1 base and J lost 1 base. Germline values: CDR1 SEHNR, CDR2 FQNEAQ (reference sequence). The CDR3 consists of 18 residues. The CDR3 nucleotides are TGTGCCAGCAGCTTAGGTGGGTCAGGGGGTAGTTCCTACAATGAGCAGTTCTTC. The encoded protein is CASSLGGSGGSSYNEQFF.

This clone was seen more than once but under ten times. The V gene is TRBV7-6, the J gene TRBJ1-1; 11 bases fit TRBD1. The CDR3 contains 19 residues. V gave up 5 bases and J gave up 0 bases; unmatched junction bases: 14. The germline V gene has CDR1 SGHVS and CDR2 FNYEAQ. The CDR3 sequence is CASSPGRPGTGGMNTEAFF. DNA of the CDR3: TGTGCCAGCAGCCCAGGCCGACCCGGGACAGGGGGGATGAACACTGAAGCTTTCTTT.

The chain links TRBV7-6 to TRBJ2-1, with 7 positions matching TRBD2. Germline V gene sequence: CDR1 SGHVS, CDR2 FNYEAQ. V lost 4 bases, J lost 10 bases, and 19 bases stayed unmatched. The CDR3 contains 17 residues. Here the CDR3 reads CASSSEGREGTSTEQFF. The DNA for the CDR3 is TGTGCCAGCAGCTCGGAGGGGAGGGAGGGTACGTCGACCGAGCAGTTCTTC.

This clone appeared a single time. The chain recombines TRBV28 with TRBJ2-2, with D possibly being TRBD1 (6 bases). The V end was cut by 8 bases, the J end by 1 base, with 14 bases between. Germline loops: CDR1 MDHEN, CDR2 SYDVKM. This CDR3 has 15 residues. In DNA, the CDR3 is TGTGCCAGCCTAAGACAGGCTAAGAACACCGGGGAGCTGTTTTTT. As protein: CASLRQAKNTGELFF.

V and J are TRBV7-9 and TRBJ2-1, with 9 bases aligning to TRBD2. Germline trimming cut 1 base from V and 9 bases from J; bases unmatched to any gene: 7. This CDR3 is 15 amino acids long. The germline V gene encodes CDR1 SEHNR and CDR2 FQNEAQ (reference sequence). The CDR3 loop is CASSLGSGSGGEQFF. CDR3 DNA sequence: TGTGCCAGCAGCTTAGGTAGCGGGAGCGGGGGTGAGCAGTTCTTC.

The chain employs TRBV28 and TRBJ2-7; maybe TRBD2 (7 bases). Germline V lookup: CDR1 MDHEN, CDR2 SYDVKM. The CDR3 spans 16 residues. V was cut by 6 bases and J by 7 bases, with 25 bases left in between. CDR3 sequence: CASRTLGAGVSDEQYF. CDR3 nucleotide sequence: TGTGCCAGCAGGACTCTGGGGGCGGGAGTCTCGGATGAGCAGTACTTC.

V gene TRBV19 combines with J gene TRBJ1-5; TRBD1 agrees at 9 bases. This CDR3 is 15 amino acids long. With 6 bases clipped from V and 5 bases from J, the junction kept 8 bases outside the gene matches. Germline CDR1 LNHDA, CDR2 SQIVND (reference sequence). CDR3 residues: CASRTGGAGDQPQHF. CDR3 sequence (DNA): TGTGCCAGTAGAACAGGGGGCGCGGGGGATCAGCCCCAGCATTTT.

J is TRBJ2-5 and V is TRBV4-1; 7 bases are shared with TRBD2. V shed 0 bases and J 5 bases; nucleotides not matched to a gene: 12. The CDR3 is 17 amino acids. CDR1 MGHRA and CDR2 YSYEKL come from the germline V gene. DNA of the CDR3: TGCGCCAGCAGCCAAGATCGGAGGCGGGGGTCGGGGGAGACCCAGTACTTC. Amino acid sequence: CASSQDRRRGSGETQYF.

The chain couples TRBV7-3 to TRBJ2-7; 8 nucleotides agree with TRBD2. This CDR3 has 14 residues. Germline lookup yields CDR1 SGHTA and CDR2 FQGTGA. V was pared by 4 bases and J by 0 bases, with 2 bases of the junction left unmatched. CDR3 protein: CASSWSGSSYEQYF. Here the CDR3 DNA reads TGTGCCAGCAGCTGGAGCGGGAGCTCCTACGAGCAGTACTTC.